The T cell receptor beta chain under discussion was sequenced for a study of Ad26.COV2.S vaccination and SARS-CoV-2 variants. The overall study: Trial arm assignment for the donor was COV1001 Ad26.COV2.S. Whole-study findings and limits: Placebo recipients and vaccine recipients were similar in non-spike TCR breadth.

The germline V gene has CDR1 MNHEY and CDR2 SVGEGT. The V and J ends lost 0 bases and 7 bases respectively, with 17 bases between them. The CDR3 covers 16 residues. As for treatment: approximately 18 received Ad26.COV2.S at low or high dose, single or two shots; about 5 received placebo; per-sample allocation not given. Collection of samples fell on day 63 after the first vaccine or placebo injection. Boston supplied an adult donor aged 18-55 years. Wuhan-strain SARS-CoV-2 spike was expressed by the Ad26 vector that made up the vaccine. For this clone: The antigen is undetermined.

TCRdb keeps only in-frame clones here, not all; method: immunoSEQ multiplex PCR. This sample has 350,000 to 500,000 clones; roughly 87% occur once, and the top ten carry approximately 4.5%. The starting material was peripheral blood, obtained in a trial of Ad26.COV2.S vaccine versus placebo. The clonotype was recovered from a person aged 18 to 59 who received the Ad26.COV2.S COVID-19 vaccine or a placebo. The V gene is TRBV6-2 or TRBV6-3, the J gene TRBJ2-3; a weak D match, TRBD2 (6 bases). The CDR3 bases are TGTGCCAGCAGTTACTCGTTTGCGGGGAAGAAGAATACGCAGTATTTT. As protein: CASSYSFAGKKNTQYF.